The 19 T cell receptor beta chains listed next were all sequenced from one sample in a study of T cells in women clearing cervical HPV infection. Measured with immunoSEQ multiplex PCR; TCRdb has only the in-frame clones, and not every one. This sample's table has 40,000 or so clones. Sequencing input: blood buffy coat. The receptors here all came from a woman between 18 and 70 years old with a cervical HPV16 infection that either progressed to CIN3+ or cleared (not recorded which).

Comment on this clone: The CDR3 extends 3 residues past the end of the read, so its final part is completed from the germline J gene. This rearrangement joins TRBV4-1 to TRBJ2-7; TRBD2 agrees at 12 bases. Germline V lookup: CDR1 MGHRA, CDR2 YSYEKL. J was trimmed by 2 bases and V by 5 bases; bases with no gene match: 4. The CDR3 has 15 amino acids. CDR3 DNA (partial): TGCGCCAGCAGCTCACTAGCGGGAGGACCCTACGAG. This codes for CASSSLAGGPYE. The full-length CDR3 reads as CASSSLAGGPYEQYF.

Comment on this clone: Coverage ceases 3 residues before the CDR3 finishes, and the germline J gene fills in the end. The V gene is TRBV5-5, the J gene TRBJ2-2; 8 positions agree with TRBD1. The CDR3 has 14 residues. The V gene's germline CDR1 is SGHKS and CDR2 YYEKEE (reference sequence). The CDR3 bases that were read are TGTGCCAGCAGCCAAGGGGACAGGAATGAAAAG. This sequence encodes CASSQGDRNEK. The whole CDR3 sequence is CASSQGDRNEKLFF.

In the case of this clone: The CDR3 end is not reached by the read, which stops 3 residues before it; the germline J gene fills it in. V is TRBV5-1 and J is TRBJ2-7; 8 positions agree with TRBD1. This CDR3 comprises 14 residues. Germline trimming cut 2 bases from V and 0 bases from J; bases unmatched to any gene: 1. Per germline, CDR1 SGHRS and CDR2 YFSETQ. The CDR3 protein is CASSFTGGSYEQYF. CDR3 bases read: TGCGCCAGCAGCTTTACAGGGGGCTCCTACGAG.

Of note for this clone: The sequence runs out 3 residues before the end of the CDR3; the remainder is reconstructed from the germline J gene. The chain couples TRBV4-1 to TRBJ2-7, with TRBD1 matching over 7 bases. The length of the CDR3 is 15 residues. Germline-derived CDR1 and CDR2 are MGHRA and YSYEKL. V was pared by 4 bases and J by 2 bases, with 8 bases of the junction left unmatched. CDR3 sequence reads: CASSLDRAAPYEQYF. CDR3 bases read: TGCGCCAGCAGCCTAGACAGGGCTGCACCCTACGAG.

Remarks on this clone: The read terminates 3 residues ahead of where the CDR3 ends, so the germline J gene completes it. J is TRBJ2-5 and V is TRBV5-6, with 11 bases lining up with TRBD1. Germline assignment: CDR1 SGHDT and CDR2 YYEEEE. The CDR3 extends over 15 amino acids. V lost 4 bases to trimming and J lost 6 bases; unmatched junction nucleotides: 8. Incomplete CDR3 DNA: TGTGCCAGCAGCATAGGGACAGGGGGTCGGAAGACC. It is translated as CASSIGTGGRKT. The CDR3 in full is CASSIGTGGRKTQYF.

The CDR3 bases that were read are TGTGCCAGTAGTACAGCAGGAAGGTTTCCCGATACG. It translates to CASSTAGRFPDT. The full CDR3 reads CASSTAGRFPDTQYF. The chain joins TRBV19 to TRBJ2-3; unclear D gene. Coverage ceases 3 residues before the CDR3 finishes, and the germline J gene fills in the end. Germline lookup yields CDR1 LNHDA and CDR2 SQIVND (reference sequence). The CDR3 totals 15 residues. Trimming cost V 4 bases and J 6 bases, with 17 bases left between them.

Of note for this clone: With the read ending 3 residues before the CDR3 end, the germline J gene is used to fill in that end. This chain links TRBV28 with TRBJ2-3; 9 bases map to TRBD2. V shed 1 base, J shed 0 bases, and the junction held 5 bases outside the gene matches. CDR1 is MDHEN, CDR2 SYDVKM, per germline. The CDR3 has 17 amino acids. The CDR3: CASSLSRLAGSTDTQYF. CDR3 DNA (partial): TGTGCCAGCAGTTTATCCCGGCTAGCGGGGAGCACAGATACG.

As to this clone: One end of the junction is discordant with germline, which a read error may explain. Read data end 3 residues before the CDR3 end; the end is taken from the germline J gene. Different DNA sequences within this sample yield the same CDR3. The chain couples TRBV30 to TRBJ1-3, with D maybe TRBD1 (6 bases). Germline V lookup: CDR1 GTSNPN, CDR2 SVGIG (reference sequence). The CDR3 length is 13 residues. CDR3: CAWSEDSRNTIYF. The part of the CDR3 DNA that was read is TGTGCCTGGTCTGAGGACAGCCGAAACACG. Complete variable domain (other parts from reference TRBV30 and TRBJ1-3): SQTIHQWPATLVQPVGSPLSLECTVEGTSNPNLYWYRQAAGRGLQLLFYSVGIGQISSEVPQNLSASRPQDRQFILSSKKLLLSDSGFYLCAWSEDSRNTIYFGEGSWLTVV.

Remarks on this clone: The CDR3 end falls 3 residues outside the read, so it is completed with the germline J gene. This chain links TRBV7-8 with TRBJ2-2, with 11 bases matching TRBD2. From germline, CDR1 is SGHVS and CDR2 FQNEAQ. The ends lost 4 bases at V and 3 bases at J; junction bases unmatched: 4. The CDR3 loop spans 16 amino acids. This CDR3 is CASSSLAGGYTGELFF. CDR3 bases read: TGTGCCAGCAGCTCCCTAGCGGGAGGTTACACCGGGGAG.

About this clone itself: The CDR3 goes on 3 residues after the read ends, and that part is filled in from the germline J gene. The chain joins TRBV2 to TRBJ1-2; D not certain. The CDR3 is 12 amino acids. V was cut by 6 bases and J by 4 bases, with 9 bases left in between. CDR1 is SNHLY and CDR2 is FYNNEI in the germline V gene. The CDR3 loop is CASSGEPYGYTF. CDR3 DNA, as far as it was read: TGTGCCAGCAGCGGGGAACCCTATGGC.

About this clone: Read data end 3 residues before the CDR3 end; the end is taken from the germline J gene. In the same sample, other DNA sequences code for this CDR3. V gene TRBV18 combines with J gene TRBJ1-1, with a possible D match to TRBD1 (6 bases). Looked up from germline, CDR1 is KGHSH and CDR2 is LQKENI. Between the trimmed V and J ends, which lost 0 bases and 5 bases, there was a span of 13 bases. The CDR3 is 15 residues long. The CDR3 is CASSPPGQGGTEAFF. The DNA read from the CDR3 is TGTGCCAGCTCACCACCCGGACAAGGGGGTACTGAA.

Concerning this clone: The read ends 3 residues shy of where the CDR3 ends; the end is completed using the germline J gene. This sequence joins TRBV7-2 and TRBJ2-4; tentative D call: TRBD1 (6 bases). This CDR3 is built from 13 residues. The V and J ends lost 1 base and 8 bases respectively, with 9 bases between them. Germline V gives CDR1 SGHTA, CDR2 FQGNSA. The chain's CDR3 is CASSLVEGDIQYF. The CDR3 DNA, read in part, is TGTGCCAGCAGCTTAGTAGAGGGGGACATT.

Details on this clone: The CDR3 end lies 3 residues beyond the end of the read and is filled in from the germline J gene. Other DNA sequences in the same sample also yield this CDR3. This rearrangement joins TRBV11-2 to TRBJ2-5, with TRBD2 identical over 12 bases. Germline V gene data show CDR1 as SGHAT and CDR2 as FQNNGV. CDR3 length equals 15 residues. The CDR3 reads CASSVGLAGPETQYF. The CDR3 bases that were read are TGTGCCAGCAGCGTAGGACTAGCGGGGCCAGAAACC.

Notes on this clone: The CDR3 extends 3 residues past the end of the read, so its final part is completed from the germline J gene. The chain uses TRBV4-1 and TRBJ1-2; TRBD1 agrees at 8 bases. The CDR3 has 17 amino acids. CDR1 and CDR2 (germline): MGHRA, YSYEKL. The ends lost 6 bases at V and 4 bases at J; junction bases unmatched: 16. CDR3 amino acids: CASSATGTGDLSYGYTF. The part of the CDR3 DNA that was read is TGCGCCAGCAGTGCTACAGGGACAGGAGATTTGTCCTATGGC.

In the case of this clone: The read finishes 3 residues shy of the CDR3 end, and the germline J gene is used to complete it. The genes are TRBV7-6 and TRBJ1-6, with D possibly TRBD1 on 6 matching bases. Trimming removed 2 bases from V and 7 bases from J, with 12 bases in between. This CDR3 is built from 15 residues. From germline, CDR1 is SGHVS and CDR2 FNYEAQ. The part of the CDR3 DNA that was read is TGTGCCAGCAGCTTAACGACAGGCGGCAATTCACCC. Its translation: CASSLTTGGNSP. The CDR3, in full, reads CASSLTTGGNSPLHF. Combining the CDR3 with reference TRBV7-6 and TRBJ1-6 gives the whole variable domain GAGVSQSPRYKVTKRGQDVALRCDPISGHVSLYWYRQALGQGPEFLTYFNYEAQQDKSGLPNDRFSAERPEGSISTLTIQRTEQRDSAMYRCASSLTTGGNSPLHFGNGTRLTVT.

About this clone: The CDR3 extends 3 residues past the end of the read, so its final part is completed from the germline J gene. Other DNA sequences in the same sample also yield this CDR3. The chain joins TRBV19 to TRBJ1-2, with D perhaps TRBD1 (5 bases). The CDR3 is 13 amino acids. Germline V CDR1 and CDR2: LNHDA, SQIVND (reference sequence). The sequenced CDR3 bases are TGTGCCAGTAGTATGGGACTTCTCTACGAC. It specifies CASSMGLLYD. The CDR3 as a whole reads CASSMGLLYDYTF.

As to this clone: The read gets to within 3 residues of the CDR3 end, and the germline J gene fills in the rest. The chain carries TRBV5-4 and TRBJ1-4; D is perhaps TRBD1 (5 bases). This CDR3 has 14 residues. The germline V gene encodes CDR1 SGHNT and CDR2 YYREEE (reference sequence). V gave up 4 bases and J gave up 7 bases, with 14 bases separating them. The CDR3 here is CASSTPGGSEKLFF. The part of the CDR3 DNA that was read is TGTGCCAGCAGCACCCCCGGGGGGAGTGAAAAA.

Comments on this clone: The sequenced fragment ends 3 residues before the CDR3 boundary, so the rest is inferred from the germline J gene. The chain carries TRBV5-1 and TRBJ2-7; the match to TRBD1 covers 10 bases. The CDR3 length is 15 residues. The germline CDR1 and CDR2 sequences are SGHRS and YFSETQ. With 4 bases clipped from V and 3 bases from J, the junction kept 7 bases outside the gene matches. CDR3 residues: CASSHERTGGYEQYF. CDR3 DNA (partial): TGCGCCAGCAGCCACGAAAGGACAGGGGGCTACGAG.

Worth noting for this clone: The read stops 3 residues short of the end of the CDR3; the missing end is completed from the germline J gene. The chain recombines TRBV30 with TRBJ1-2; D unresolved. CDR3 size: 13 residues. CDR1 GTSNPN and CDR2 SVGIG come from the germline V gene (reference sequence). CDR3 in amino acids: CAWSARVSYDYTF. The covered CDR3 bases are TGTGCCTGGAGTGCCCGGGTATCCTACGAC. The variable domain in full, with the rest retrieved from reference TRBV30 and TRBJ1-2, is SQTIHQWPATLVQPVGSPLSLECTVEGTSNPNLYWYRQAAGRGLQLLFYSVGIGQISSEVPQNLSASRPQDRQFILSSKKLLLSDSGFYLCAWSARVSYDYTFGSGTRLTVV.